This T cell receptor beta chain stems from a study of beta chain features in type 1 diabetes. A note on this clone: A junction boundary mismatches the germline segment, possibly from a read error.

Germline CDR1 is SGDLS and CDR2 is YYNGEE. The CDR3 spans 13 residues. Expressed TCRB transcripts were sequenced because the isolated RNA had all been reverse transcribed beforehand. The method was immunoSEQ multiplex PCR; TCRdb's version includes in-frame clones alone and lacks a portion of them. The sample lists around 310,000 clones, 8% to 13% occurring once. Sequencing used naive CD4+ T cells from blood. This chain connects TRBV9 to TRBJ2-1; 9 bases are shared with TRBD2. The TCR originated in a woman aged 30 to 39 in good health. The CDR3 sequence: CASSGSSYNEQFF. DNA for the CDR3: TGTGCCAGTAGCGGGAGCTCCTACAATGAGCAGTTCTTC.